The 23 T cell receptor beta chains given below trace back to one sample, sequenced in a study of blood T cell repertoires in COVID-19. TCRdb's table, derived via immunoSEQ multiplex PCR, lists solely in-frame clones and lacks some. In the table there are roughly 190,000 clones, 75% to 95% of which are singletons. Sequencing input: peripheral blood. The origin of the receptors is a man aged 45-60 years with acute or convalescent COVID-19.

The gene calls are TRBV28 and TRBJ1-2, with 11 bases matching TRBD1. Trimming took 7 bases from V and 5 from J; bases not matched to a gene: 9. This CDR3 has 15 amino acids. Germline CDR1 reads MDHEN; CDR2 reads SYDVKM. For the CDR3, the DNA is TGTGCCAGCACCCCGGACAGGGGGCATAATTATGGCTACACCTTC. Translation gives CASTPDRGHNYGYTF.

The chain couples TRBV27 to TRBJ2-1; 9 nucleotides match TRBD2. Trimming cost V 2 bases and J 7 bases; bases outside gene matches: 6. From germline, CDR1 is MNHEY and CDR2 SMNVEV (reference sequence). The CDR3 runs 15 residues. Here the CDR3 reads CASSLVAGVGNEQFF. The CDR3 bases are TGTGCCAGCAGTTTAGTAGCGGGAGTCGGTAATGAGCAGTTCTTC.

This chain uses TRBV6-1 with TRBJ2-7; 14 nucleotides match TRBD2. Germline loops: CDR1 MNHNS, CDR2 SASEGT. Trimming at V came to 3 bases and at J to 12 bases, leaving 10 bases not matched to a gene. The CDR3 has 15 residues. CDR3 DNA: TGTGCCAGCAGTGACCACCCGGGACTAGCGGGAGTGCTGTACTTC. It codes for CASSDHPGLAGVLYF.

The chain couples TRBV29-1 to TRBJ2-3, with D possibly TRBD1 on 5 matching bases. Trimming pared 4 bases from V and 1 base from J, leaving 9 bases between. The CDR3 runs to 13 residues. Germline V lookup: CDR1 SQVTM, CDR2 ANQGSEA. The CDR3 here is CSVAGPRTDTQYF. The CDR3 DNA follows: TGCAGCGTTGCAGGGCCCCGCACAGATACGCAGTATTTT.

CDR3 coding DNA: TGTGCCAGCAGCAGTTCCGGGACAGGGGGCTCTCAGCCCCAGCATTTT. This translates into CASSSSGTGGSQPQHF. The chain has TRBV27 and TRBJ1-5; 12 nucleotides match TRBD1. V lost 6 bases and J lost 6; bases outside the gene matches: 9. The CDR3 contains 16 residues. CDR1 and CDR2 from the germline V gene are MNHEY and SMNVEV (reference sequence).

The chain is built from TRBV10-3 and TRBJ2-5, with 9 positions matching TRBD1. Germline assignment: CDR1 ENHRY and CDR2 SYGVKD. Trimming at V came to 3 bases and at J to 5 bases, leaving 10 bases not matched to a gene. The CDR3 is 16 amino acids. CDR3 sequence reads: CAISDRGTGGRETQYF. The CDR3 DNA follows: TGTGCCATCAGTGATAGGGGAACAGGGGGCCGGGAGACCCAGTACTTC.

The chain couples TRBV7-6 to TRBJ2-6, with D unresolved. The germline V and J ends were trimmed by 5 bases and 0 bases, with 8 bases remaining between them. Germline V CDR1 and CDR2: SGHVS, FNYEAQ. The CDR3 is 15 amino acids. CDR3 nucleotide sequence: TGTGCCAGCAGCGCTCGCTACTCTGGGGCCAACGTCCTGACTTTC. Its translation: CASSARYSGANVLTF.

The rearrangement uses TRBV9 and TRBJ2-1; no definite D call. The CDR3 totals 12 residues. V was cut by 3 bases and J by 14 bases, with 15 bases left in between. CDR1 and CDR2 (germline): SGDLS, YYNGEE. The DNA of the CDR3 is TGTGCCAGCAGCGGAGAGTCCCCCGAGGAGTTCTTC. The encoded protein is CASSGESPEEFF.

The V call is TRBV11-1, the J call TRBJ2-2; possibly TRBD1 for D (6 bases). The CDR3 totals 14 residues. Germline lookup yields CDR1 SGHAT and CDR2 FQDESV (reference sequence). V lost 4 bases, J lost 4 bases, and 10 bases lay in between. The CDR3 protein is CASSSDRLTGELFF. The CDR3 DNA sequence: TGTGCCAGCAGCTCGGACAGACTCACCGGGGAGCTGTTTTTT. Variable domain in full (rest from reference TRBV11-1 and TRBJ2-2): EAEVAQSPRYKITEKSQAVAFWCDPISGHATLYWYRQILGQGPELLVQFQDESVVDDSQLPKDRFSAERLKGVDSTLKIQPAELGDSAMYLCASSSDRLTGELFFGEGSRLTVL.

The chain combines TRBV29-1 with TRBJ2-1; 10 nucleotides agree with TRBD2. Unmatched junction bases numbered 10, after V lost 3 bases and J lost 5 bases. The germline gives CDR1 SQVTM, CDR2 ANQGSEA. The CDR3 extends over 16 amino acids. The CDR3 nucleotides are TGCAGCGTTGAGGAGGCTAGCGGGAGTTTCAACAATGAGCAGTTCTTC. Amino acid sequence: CSVEEASGSFNNEQFF.

V and J are TRBV7-2 and TRBJ2-5, with TRBD2 identical over 7 bases. Trimming took 5 bases from V and 3 from J; bases not matched to a gene: 15. The CDR3 spans 17 residues. The germline CDR1 and CDR2 sequences are SGHTA and FQGNSA. DNA of the CDR3: TGTGCCAGCAGCCCCCGTCGGGGACTAAAGAGTAAAGAGACCCAGTACTTC. It specifies CASSPRRGLKSKETQYF.

This rearrangement joins TRBV7-2 to TRBJ2-1; the match to TRBD2 covers 16 bases. Losses at the gene ends were 3 bases for V and 6 bases for J; bases not matched to a gene: 2. Germline values: CDR1 SGHTA, CDR2 FQGNSA. This CDR3 is built from 16 residues. The CDR3 loop is CASSLGLAGGGNEQFF. Written as DNA, the CDR3 is TGTGCCAGCAGCTTGGGACTAGCGGGGGGGGGCAATGAGCAGTTCTTC.

The chain combines TRBV27 with TRBJ2-3, with 7 bases aligning to TRBD2. Germline values: CDR1 MNHEY, CDR2 SMNVEV (reference sequence). The CDR3 length is 14 residues. V lost 3 bases, J lost 5 bases, and 5 bases stayed unmatched. CDR3 sequence reads: CASSFTSVGDTQYF. The CDR3 nucleotides read TGTGCCAGCAGTTTTACTAGCGTCGGAGATACGCAGTATTTT.

V usage is TRBV7-8 and J usage is TRBJ1-6; 10 bases map to TRBD1. The CDR3 sequence is 14 residues long. Germline lookup yields CDR1 SGHVS and CDR2 FQNEAQ. The V and J ends lost 7 bases and 8 bases, in that order; junction bases with no gene match: 5. In nucleotides, the CDR3 is TGTGCCAGCAACAAAGGACAGGGGGATTCACCCCTCCACTTT. This sequence encodes CASNKGQGDSPLHF.

The chain couples TRBV5-6 to TRBJ1-2; TRBD1 might be the D (5 bases). Trimming left V 0 bases short and J 5 bases short, with 20 bases between. Germline V gives CDR1 SGHDT, CDR2 YYEEEE. CDR3 size: 17 residues. The CDR3 region is CASSLVSRTPFGYGYTF. The DNA of the CDR3 is TGTGCCAGCAGCTTGGTTTCCCGGACACCCTTTGGGTATGGCTACACCTTC.

The CDR3 DNA is TGTGCCAGCAGCACAACCTGGGGCCCAACGGGGACCCAGTACTTC. The encoded protein is CASSTTWGPTGTQYF. This chain uses TRBV7-2 with TRBJ2-5, with D possibly TRBD1 on 5 matching bases. The CDR3 sequence is 15 residues long. V dropped 5 bases and J dropped 7 bases, with 20 bases sitting between them. Per germline, CDR1 SGHTA and CDR2 FQGNSA.

This clone appeared once. The CDR3 DNA follows: TGTGCCAGCCGTCTAGACAGGAAAACTGAAGCTTTCTTT. Its protein is CASRLDRKTEAFF. V gene TRBV2 combines with J gene TRBJ1-1; perhaps TRBD1 as D (6 bases). The CDR3 totals 13 residues. With 8 bases removed from V and 5 bases from J, the gap between germline ends came to 15 bases. Per germline, CDR1 SNHLY and CDR2 FYNNEI.

The chain links TRBV27 to TRBJ2-7; 7 nucleotides agree with TRBD1. This CDR3 contains 13 residues. V shed 8 bases and J 7 bases; nucleotides not matched to a gene: 11. Germline-derived CDR1 and CDR2 are MNHEY and SMNVEV (reference sequence). CDR3 residues: CASRPLGTDEQYV. The CDR3, as DNA: TGTGCCAGCCGGCCTCTCGGGACAGATGAGCAGTACGTC.

This chain connects TRBV3-1 (or the pseudogene TRBV3-2) to TRBJ2-1, with a tentative D call TRBD2 (6 bases). This CDR3 has 14 residues. Trimming took off 5 bases at V and 7 bases at J, with 15 bases between the two ends. The germline CDR1 and CDR2 sequences are LGHDT and YNNKEL (reference sequence). The chain's CDR3 is CASSKGDSWNEQFF. For the CDR3, the DNA is TGTGCCAGCAGCAAAGGGGACTCTTGGAATGAGCAGTTCTTC.

The chain links TRBV7-9 to TRBJ2-7; 7 positions match TRBD2. V dropped 4 bases and J dropped 7; count of bases not matched to a gene: 13. Germline V gene sequence: CDR1 SEHNR, CDR2 FQNEAQ (reference sequence). The CDR3 covers 15 residues. The CDR3 reads CASSSLAGGSVEQYF. The DNA of the CDR3 is TGTGCCAGCAGCTCCCTCGCTGGCGGGAGCGTTGAGCAGTACTTC.

This chain links TRBV5-1 with TRBJ2-3; a possible D gene is TRBD2 (6 bases). This CDR3 is built from 15 residues. With 1 base removed from V and 0 bases from J, the gap between germline ends came to 9 bases. Germline V lookup: CDR1 SGHRS, CDR2 YFSETQ. The CDR3 loop is CASSLWGVSTDTQYF. The CDR3 DNA sequence: TGCGCCAGCAGCTTGTGGGGGGTTAGCACAGATACGCAGTATTTT.

The V call is TRBV11-3, the J call TRBJ2-7, with D possibly matching TRBD2 (6 bases). Germline CDR1 is SGHNT and CDR2 is YENEEA. This CDR3 spans 15 amino acids. The ends were cut back, 2 bases at V and 0 bases at J, with 11 bases in the middle. Here the CDR3 DNA reads TGTGCCAGCAGCTTATCGTACGGGAGCTCCTACGAGCAGTACTTC. This translates into CASSLSYGSSYEQYF. Full variable domain (rest looked up from reference TRBV11-3 and TRBJ2-7): EAGVVQSPRYKIIEKKQPVAFWCNPISGHNTLYWYLQNLGQGPELLIRYENEEAVDDSQLPKDRFSAERLKGVDSTLKIQPAELGDSAVYLCASSLSYGSSYEQYFGPGTRLTVT.

The rearrangement links TRBV5-1 to TRBJ2-7, with 9 bases that match TRBD1. V was pared by 0 bases and J by 3 bases, with 4 bases of the junction left unmatched. The CDR3 contains 15 residues. CDR1 and CDR2 from the germline V gene are SGHRS and YFSETQ. As DNA, the CDR3 is TGCGCCAGCAGCTTGGGGGACAGGGTCCTCTACGAGCAGTACTTC. It specifies CASSLGDRVLYEQYF.